This T cell receptor beta chain appears in the sequencing data of a study of shared clonotypes between healthy human individuals. For the study at large: Each donor had three CD4 naive, three CD4 memory, two CD8 naive and one CD8 memory plate.

V shed 8 bases, J shed 4 bases, and the junction held 7 bases outside the gene matches. This CDR3 is built from 13 residues. From germline, CDR1 is SNHLY and CDR2 FYNNEI. This clone was observed at least ten times. Its matching antigen is unknown. Within the sample, other DNA sequences also encode this same CDR3. Assay used: immunoSEQ multiplex PCR; TCRdb lists only in-frame clones, some missing. The sample contains over a million clones, roughly 74% of which appear only once. General study points: The study found about 5% of naive CD4 clonotypes shared across several donors.

The chain uses TRBV2 and TRBJ2-7; TRBD2 agrees at 8 bases. The receptor's source is a man aged 18 to 29 in good health. Some clones in this sample may be carry-over from other donors' samples. Sequencing was carried out using memory CD4+ T cells from PBMCs. The sample's subset: CD45RA-negative fraction. CDR3 region: CASSAGGRYEQYF. In nucleotides, the CDR3 is TGTGCCAGCTCCGCGGGGGGCAGATACGAGCAGTACTTC.